This T cell receptor beta chain is from a study of metastatic and nonmetastatic thyroid tumors. Overall study: Thyroid patients, malignant and benign, had repertoires compared across blood and tumor or nodule tissue.

TCRdb redid the clone calls on the PCR reads using MiXCR. The sample consists of 35,000 to 45,000 clones, about 3.2% of them appearing once. Germline CDR1 is SEHNR and CDR2 is FQNEAQ (reference sequence). The length of the CDR3 is 21 amino acids, counting both ends. As to this clone: No DNA is shown, since the ends of the CDR3 on it are uncertain; the CDR3 is the one TCRdb lists.

Each patient went into thyroid surgery without having received any treatment. V gene TRBV7-9 combines with J gene TRBJ2-7; the table gives TRBD1 as D, unverified against the DNA. This receptor was obtained from a female donor with papillary thyroid cancer or a benign thyroid nodule (not recorded which). Some clones in this sample may be carry-over from other donors' samples. The sample taken for sequencing was blood. CDR3 sequence reads: CASSFYICSAPGGGGYYEQYF.